This T cell receptor (beta chain) was captured by sequencing in a study of PD-L1 blockade in urothelial cancer. Study-level background: Atezolizumab 1,200 mg was given intravenously every 3 weeks, starting 2014. Bladder-origin urothelial cancer in males covered twenty-five of 29 patients.

Germline values: CDR1 SGHKS, CDR2 YYEKEE (reference sequence). The trim removed 4 bases at V and 0 bases at J, leaving 8 bases unmatched. The length of the CDR3 is 16 residues. Time point specified: pretreatment peripheral blood. Data came from immunoSEQ multiplex PCR; TCRdb stores just in-frame clones and leaves some out. The sample includes 45,000 to 50,000 clones, 80% to 85% of them seen just once. This receptor was obtained from a man between 50 and 59 years old with urothelial cancer. Here the sequenced sample was PBMCs, taken around atezolizumab (anti-PD-L1) treatment. The chain is built from TRBV5-5 and TRBJ2-3; 7 bases match TRBD1. The CDR3 DNA reads as TGTGCCAGCAGCCTCAAACCGGGACAGAGCACAGATACGCAGTATTTT. As protein: CASSLKPGQSTDTQYF.